The 8 T cell receptor beta chains below all came from one sample that was sequenced in a study of blood T cell repertoires in COVID-19. Data came from immunoSEQ multiplex PCR; TCRdb stores just in-frame clones and leaves some out. The table lists about 100,000 clones, approximately 84% of them singletons, with about 27% in the top ten. The specimen sequenced was peripheral blood. All receptors come from a man aged 55 to 69 with acute or convalescent COVID-19.

This clone was counted a few times. This chain uses TRBV30 with TRBJ1-1; D is unclear. The CDR3 contains 18 residues. Germline V gene sequence: CDR1 GTSNPN, CDR2 SVGIG (reference sequence). The V and J ends lost 0 bases and 0 bases respectively, with 20 bases between them. The CDR3 loop is CAWSVPKTDGLMNTEAFF. The CDR3 DNA sequence: TGTGCCTGGAGTGTACCCAAAACCGATGGACTGATGAACACTGAAGCTTTCTTT.

The rearrangement links TRBV10-3 to TRBJ2-5; TRBD1 agrees at 7 bases. The CDR3 covers 12 residues. V lost 3 bases, J lost 10 bases, and 5 bases stayed unmatched. Germline CDR1 reads ENHRY; CDR2 reads SYGVKD. In DNA form, the CDR3 reads TGTGCCATCAGTGATACAGGGGTCTTCCAGTACTTC. Amino acids: CAISDTGVFQYF.

The J gene is TRBJ2-7, the V gene TRBV7-8; unclear D gene. The germline gives CDR1 SGHVS, CDR2 FQNEAQ. The CDR3 is 12 amino acids. V was clipped by 5 bases and J by 7 bases, with 12 bases between them. CDR3 DNA: TGTGCCAGCAGCGCCTATCTATGGGAGCAGTACTTC. Protein product: CASSAYLWEQYF.

This sequence joins TRBV14 and TRBJ2-5; weak D call: TRBD1 (6 bases). This CDR3 comprises 16 residues. CDR1 and CDR2 from the germline V gene are SGHDN and FVKESK. Trimming took off 3 bases at V and 4 bases at J, with 18 bases between the two ends. As DNA, the CDR3 is TGTGCCAGCAGCCACACAGGGATTCTATCGGGAGAGACCCAGTACTTC. It is translated as CASSHTGILSGETQYF.

This clone was recorded only once. The V call is TRBV6-2 or TRBV6-3, the J call TRBJ2-2, with TRBD1 matching 9 bases. The CDR3 is 17 residues long. Germline lookup yields CDR1 MNHEY and CDR2 SVGEGT. The junction had 10 bases not matched to a gene; V was cut back by 5 bases and J by 3 bases. CDR3 sequence (DNA): TGTGCCAGCAGTCTCACCGCCACAGGGGGCTACACCGGGGAGCTGTTTTTT. Translation: CASSLTATGGYTGELFF.

V gene TRBV20-1 combines with J gene TRBJ2-3, with TRBD2 identical over 10 bases. This CDR3 has 17 amino acids. The germline gives CDR1 DFQATT, CDR2 SNEGSKA (reference sequence). V shed 3 bases and J 2 bases; nucleotides not matched to a gene: 11. For the CDR3, the DNA is TGCAGTGCTAGTACCGCGGCTAGCGGGAGACTCACAGATACGCAGTATTTT. Its translation: CSASTAASGRLTDTQYF.

The chain recombines TRBV5-1 with TRBJ2-1; a weak D match, TRBD2 (5 bases). The CDR3 spans 17 residues. Germline V gene data show CDR1 as SGHRS and CDR2 as YFSETQ. V was shortened by 1 base and J by 0 bases, with 14 bases between the two germline ends. The CDR3 DNA reads as TGCGCCAGCAGCTTGAGCCCCCCGGGGAGCTCCTACAATGAGCAGTTCTTC. Translated: CASSLSPPGSSYNEQFF.

Written as DNA, the CDR3 is TGTGCCAGCAGCGTACCCGACAGGCTGTCCTACAATGAGCAGTTCTTC. This encodes CASSVPDRLSYNEQFF. The J gene is TRBJ2-1, the V gene TRBV9; TRBD1 might be the D (6 bases). Trimming removed 1 base from V and 1 base from J, with 12 bases in between. This CDR3 is built from 16 residues. CDR1 is SGDLS and CDR2 is YYNGEE in the germline V gene.